A few counts support the clone carrying this T cell receptor (beta chain). This sample stems from a study of blood T cell repertoires in COVID-19. Study background: Spain, Italy and the United States supplied samples that represented acute and convalescent COVID-19. Sample material is recorded as cDNA or gDNA derived from T cells, B-cell-depleted T cells, or PBMCs.

The germline V and J ends were trimmed by 6 bases and 1 base, with 13 bases remaining between them. The CDR3 extends over 14 amino acids. Germline values: CDR1 SGHTS, CDR2 YDEGEE. In the original processing: From reference gene primer amplification, estimates of nucleated cell counts were derived. Assay used: immunoSEQ multiplex PCR; TCRdb lists only in-frame clones, some missing. The D gene and trimming were derived from the DNA, and the V and J assignments and clone size from that table. This repertoire shows hundreds of thousands of clones, less than 85% found once; its top ten account for about 3.6%.

The TCR sequence derives from a young woman with acute or convalescent COVID-19. This chain connects TRBV5-8 to TRBJ1-1; a weak D match, TRBD1 (5 bases). Sequencing was done on a sample of peripheral blood. The CDR3 nucleotides are TGTGCCAGCACCGCAGGGATGGGGAACACTGAAGCTTTCTTT. Protein sequence: CASTAGMGNTEAFF.